This is a list of T cell receptor beta chains from one sample in a study of T cells in Graves' hyperthyroidism and ophthalmopathy. MiXCR, run by TCRdb on the multiplex PCR reads, gives a single entry per CDR3 protein. This sample yields a few hundred thousand distinct CDR3 sequences, of which roughly 18% are seen a single time; about 14% belongs to the top ten. Sequencing used blood. The receptors come from a middle-aged woman with Graves' ophthalmopathy. CDR3s leave out the opening cysteine and the closing phenylalanine or tryptophan.

J gene: TRBJ2-4
V gene: TRBV6-5
CDR3 protein: ASAGDPPPKNIQY

J gene: TRBJ2-5
V gene: TRBV15
CDR3 protein: ATSRGQETQY

J gene: TRBJ2-7
V gene: TRBV28
CDR3 protein: ASSLGHFYEQY

J gene: TRBJ2-5
V gene: TRBV10-2
CDR3 protein: ASSEFGAQETQY

J gene: TRBJ2-7
V gene: TRBV28
CDR3 protein: ASSPRSGTGGMDYEQY

J gene: TRBJ2-7
V gene: TRBV20-1
CDR3 protein: SASLLAGGLLFHEQY

J gene: TRBJ2-7
V gene: TRBV20-1
CDR3 protein: SAKTSGISYEQY

J gene: TRBJ1-1
V gene: TRBV5-1
CDR3 protein: ASSLEGGEAF

J gene: TRBJ2-7
V gene: TRBV19
CDR3 protein: ASTFEGGGSYEQY

J gene: TRBJ2-7
V gene: TRBV6-2/TRBV6-3
CDR3 protein: ATGDRAFEQY

J gene: TRBJ2-7
V gene: TRBV12-3/TRBV12-4
CDR3 protein: ASSLSGAQEQY

J gene: TRBJ2-7
V gene: TRBV11-2
CDR3 protein: ASSSPFKPSGVNYEQY

J gene: TRBJ2-7
V gene: TRBV29-1
CDR3 protein: SVVDGGTDEQY